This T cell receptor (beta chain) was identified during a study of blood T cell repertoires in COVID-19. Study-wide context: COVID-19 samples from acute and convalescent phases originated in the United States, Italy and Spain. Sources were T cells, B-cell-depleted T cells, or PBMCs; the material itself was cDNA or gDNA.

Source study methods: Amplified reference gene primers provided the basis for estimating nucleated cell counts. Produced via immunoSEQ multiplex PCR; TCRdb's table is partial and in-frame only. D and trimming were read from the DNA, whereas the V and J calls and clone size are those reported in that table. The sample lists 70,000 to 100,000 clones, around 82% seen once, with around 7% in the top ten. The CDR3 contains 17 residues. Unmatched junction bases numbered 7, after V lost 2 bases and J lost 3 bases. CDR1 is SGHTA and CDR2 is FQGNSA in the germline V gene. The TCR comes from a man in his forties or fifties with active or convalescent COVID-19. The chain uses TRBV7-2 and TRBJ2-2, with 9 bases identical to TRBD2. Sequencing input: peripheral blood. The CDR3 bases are TGTGCCAGCAGCTTAATAGCGGGGGCCGCTCACACCGGGGAGCTGTTTTTT. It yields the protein CASSLIAGAAHTGELFF. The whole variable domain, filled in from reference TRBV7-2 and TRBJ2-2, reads GAGVSQSPSNKVTEKGKDVELRCDPISGHTALYWYRQSLGQGLEFLIYFQGNSAPDKSGLPSDRFSAERTGGSVSTLTIQRTQQEDSAVYLCASSLIAGAAHTGELFFGEGSRLTVL.